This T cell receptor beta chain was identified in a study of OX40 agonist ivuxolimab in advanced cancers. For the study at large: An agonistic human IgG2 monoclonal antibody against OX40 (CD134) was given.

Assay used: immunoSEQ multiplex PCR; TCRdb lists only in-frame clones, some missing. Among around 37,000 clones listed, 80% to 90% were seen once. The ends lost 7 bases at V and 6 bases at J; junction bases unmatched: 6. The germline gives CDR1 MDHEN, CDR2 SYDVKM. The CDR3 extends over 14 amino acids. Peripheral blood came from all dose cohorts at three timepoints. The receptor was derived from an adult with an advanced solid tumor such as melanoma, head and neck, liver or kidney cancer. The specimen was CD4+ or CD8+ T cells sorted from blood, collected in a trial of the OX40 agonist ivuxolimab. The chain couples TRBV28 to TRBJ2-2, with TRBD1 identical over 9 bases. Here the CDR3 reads CASKGTGPPGELFF. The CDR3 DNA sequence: TGTGCCAGCAAAGGGACAGGGCCTCCCGGGGAGCTGTTTTTT.